This T cell receptor beta chain was obtained from a study of human T cells and chemical hapten exposure. Study-level information: Patch testing was performed with 0.01% DPC on the upper back, with reading at 6 days. Alopecia areata, totalis or universalis affected patients who were mostly female.

The germline V and J ends were trimmed by 0 bases and 3 bases, with 8 bases remaining between them. CDR1 is DFQATT and CDR2 is SNEGSKA in the germline V gene (reference sequence). This CDR3 is 13 amino acids long. MiXCR, run by TCRdb on the RACE reads, gives a single entry per CDR3 protein. The sample records under 450,000 distinct CDR3 sequences, around 4.8% being singletons. The time point is: patch test 1, 2 weeks after DPC sensitization. Noted treatment: therapeutic diphenylcyclopropenone sensitization with weekly scalp DPC. Donation of samples came from alopecia patients who were 18 to 70 years old and suitable for DPC.

The chain combines TRBV20-1 with TRBJ1-2; D gene unclear. The receptor was isolated from a woman in her fifties or sixties with alopecia areata. Some clones in this sample may be carry-over from other donors' samples. The specimen was whole blood, collected in connection with sensitization to the hapten diphenylcyclopropenone (DPC). In DNA, the CDR3 is TGCAGTGCTAGAGATGGCAGAGACTATGGCTACACCTTC. Translated, it gives CSARDGRDYGYTF.